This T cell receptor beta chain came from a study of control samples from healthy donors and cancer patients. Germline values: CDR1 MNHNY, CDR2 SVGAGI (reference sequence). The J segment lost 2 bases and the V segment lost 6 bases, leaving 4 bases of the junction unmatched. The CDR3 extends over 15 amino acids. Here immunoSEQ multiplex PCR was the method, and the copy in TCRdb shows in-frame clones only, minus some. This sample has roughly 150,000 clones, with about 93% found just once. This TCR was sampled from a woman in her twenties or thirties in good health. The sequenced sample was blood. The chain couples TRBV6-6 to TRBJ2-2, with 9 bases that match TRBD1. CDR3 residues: CASRRGQGNTGELFF. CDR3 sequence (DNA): TGTGCCAGCAGACGGGGACAGGGTAACACCGGGGAGCTGTTTTTT.